A single sample gave rise to the 8 T cell receptor beta chains below, sequenced in a study of T cells in localized non-small cell lung cancer (dated by TCRdb to about 2020). Library preparation employed the immunoSEQ multiplex PCR assay. This is the immuneACCESS table as TCRdb keeps it, with only in-frame sequences that have V and J called. A part of the clones is gone; compared with another copy, unresolved V genes explain less than half, and the rest is unexplained. The sample table lists some 50,000 clones, around nine tenths of them with a count of one. The top ten clones comprise roughly 16% of the sample. This specimen was PBMCs, taken before any cancer treatment. These receptors were obtained from a female donor with stage II lung adenocarcinoma.

This sequence joins TRBV6-1 and TRBJ1-1, with 10 bases identical to TRBD1. J gave up 5 bases and V 7 bases, and 10 bases lay outside the gene matches. The germline gives CDR1 MNHNS, CDR2 SASEGT. The CDR3 length is 15 residues. The CDR3 DNA sequence: TGTGCCAGCACTCAACGACAGGGGGCTTATACTGAAGCTTTCTTT. This codes for CASTQRQGAYTEAFF.

The genes are TRBV6-5 and TRBJ2-1; no reliable D call. Germline V gives CDR1 MNHEY, CDR2 SVGAGI. The CDR3 contains 15 residues. Between the trimmed V and J ends, which lost 0 bases and 0 bases, there was a span of 6 bases. For the CDR3, the DNA is TGTGCCAGCAGTTACTCGACCAGCTCCTACAATGAGCAGTTCTTC. Residues: CASSYSTSSYNEQFF.

The CDR3 reads CASTTSGGTDTQYF. In nucleotides, the CDR3 is TGTGCCAGCACGACTAGCGGGGGGACAGATACGCAGTATTTT. V is TRBV2 and J is TRBJ2-3, with 13 bases matching TRBD2. This CDR3 comprises 14 residues. CDR1 SNHLY and CDR2 FYNNEI come from the germline V gene. V dropped 7 bases and J dropped 3; count of bases not matched to a gene: 1.

The chain is built from TRBV4-1 and TRBJ2-7; 9 bases match TRBD1. The CDR3 length is 16 residues. V lost 2 bases to trimming and J lost 7 bases; unmatched junction nucleotides: 12. Germline V lookup: CDR1 MGHRA, CDR2 YSYEKL. DNA for the CDR3: TGCGCCAGCAGCCAACCCAAGTCGGACAGGGGAAGGGAGCAGTACTTC. This sequence encodes CASSQPKSDRGREQYF.

J is TRBJ1-3 and V is TRBV11-3, with D possibly being TRBD1 (5 bases). The CDR3 length is 15 residues. Between the trimmed V and J ends, which lost 5 bases and 4 bases, there was a span of 15 bases. Per the germline V gene, CDR1 is SGHNT and CDR2 is YENEEA. This CDR3 reads CASSRRGIKGNTIYF. DNA for the CDR3: TGTGCCAGCAGCCGAAGGGGTATAAAAGGAAACACCATATATTTT.

V and J are TRBV2 and TRBJ1-3; D is possibly TRBD1 (5 bases). Germline assignment: CDR1 SNHLY and CDR2 FYNNEI. The V end was cut by 3 bases, the J end by 0 bases, with 21 bases between. CDR3 size: 19 residues. CDR3 coding DNA: TGTGCCAGCAGTGAGCGGGGCCGGGCTCTACCAAGCTCTGGAAACACCATATATTTT. Amino acids: CASSERGRALPSSGNTIYF.

The chain carries TRBV18 and TRBJ1-6; no definite D call. This CDR3 comprises 14 residues. CDR1 is KGHSH, CDR2 LQKENI, per germline. V was trimmed by 0 bases and J by 7 bases, leaving 7 bases between them. The CDR3 loop is CASSPPIQNSPLHF. The DNA for the CDR3 is TGTGCCAGCTCACCACCGATTCAAAATTCACCCCTCCACTTT.

The chain employs TRBV28 and TRBJ1-2; D is perhaps TRBD1 (5 bases). V lost 5 bases to trimming and J lost 1 base, with 17 bases between them. CDR3 length: 16 residues. CDR1 is MDHEN and CDR2 is SYDVKM in the germline V gene. The CDR3 DNA reads as TGTGCCAGCAGTCCGTCCGACAGCTTTAATAACTATGGCTACACCTTC. Protein: CASSPSDSFNNYGYTF.